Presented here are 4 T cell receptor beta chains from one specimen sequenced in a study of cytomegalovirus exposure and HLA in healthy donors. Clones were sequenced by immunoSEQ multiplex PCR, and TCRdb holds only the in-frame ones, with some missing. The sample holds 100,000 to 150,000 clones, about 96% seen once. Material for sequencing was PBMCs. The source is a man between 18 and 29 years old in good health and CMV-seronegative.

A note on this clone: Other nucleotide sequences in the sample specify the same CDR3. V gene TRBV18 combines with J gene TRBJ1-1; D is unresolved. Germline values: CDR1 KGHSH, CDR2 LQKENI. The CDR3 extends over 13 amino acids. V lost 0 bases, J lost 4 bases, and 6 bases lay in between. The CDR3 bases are TGTGCCAGCTCACCACCCGCGGGCACTGAAGCTTTCTTT. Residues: CASSPPAGTEAFF.

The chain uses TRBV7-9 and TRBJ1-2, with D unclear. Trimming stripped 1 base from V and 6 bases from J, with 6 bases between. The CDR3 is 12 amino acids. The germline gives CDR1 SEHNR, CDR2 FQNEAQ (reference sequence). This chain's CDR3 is CASSLGRDGYTF. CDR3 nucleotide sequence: TGTGCCAGCAGCTTAGGTCGGGATGGCTACACCTTC.

The CDR3 nucleotides read TGTGCCAGCAGCCCGCCGAGACTAGCGGGAGGGCCGAACACCGGGGAGCTGTTTTTT. Protein sequence: CASSPPRLAGGPNTGELFF. The chain couples TRBV5-6 to TRBJ2-2; the match to TRBD2 covers 14 bases. Germline V gene data show CDR1 as SGHDT and CDR2 as YYEEEE. J was trimmed by 0 bases and V by 4 bases; bases with no gene match: 8. CDR3 size: 19 residues.

The CDR3 loop reads CASSTLAGVIETQYF. The CDR3 nucleotides are TGTGCCAGCAGCACACTAGCGGGAGTTATAGAGACCCAGTACTTC. The chain is built from TRBV5-4 and TRBJ2-5; 11 bases line up with TRBD2. CDR1 SGHNT and CDR2 YYREEE come from the germline V gene (reference sequence). V dropped 4 bases and J dropped 4; count of bases not matched to a gene: 6. There are 15 residues in the CDR3. The full variable domain, its missing parts supplied by reference TRBV5-4 and TRBJ2-5, is ETGVTQSPTHLIKTRGQQVTLRCSSQSGHNTVSWYQQALGQGPQFIFQYYREEENGRGNFPPRFSGLQFPNYSSELNVNALELDDSALYLCASSTLAGVIETQYFGPGTRLLVL.